Presented here are 30 T cell receptor beta chains from one specimen sequenced in a study of blood T cell repertoires in COVID-19 (dated by TCRdb to 2020 to 2021). The library was obtained by the immunoSEQ multiplex PCR assay. TCRdb provides this immuneACCESS table in a form limited to in-frame rearrangements. Some clones are lacking; in checked studies, under half of them reflect an unresolved V gene, and why the rest are absent is not known. The sample has some 270,000 clones on record, approximately 89% of them singletons. 1.9% of the sample goes to the ten largest clones. The sequenced sample was PBMCs or T cells enriched from blood (not recorded which). The receptor set was obtained from a woman in her sixties or seventies who had recovered from COVID-19.

CDR3 nucleotide sequence: TGTGCCAGCAGCCAATCGACAGGGCTAACAGATACGCAGTATTTT. This codes for CASSQSTGLTDTQYF. The V gene is TRBV3-1 (or the pseudogene TRBV3-2), the J gene TRBJ2-3; 7 nucleotides align to TRBD1. J lost 3 bases, V lost 2 bases, and 5 bases had no gene match. The CDR3 has 15 residues. Germline V lookup: CDR1 LGHDT, CDR2 YNNKEL (reference sequence).

The V gene is TRBV12-5, the J gene TRBJ1-3; D is unresolved. V lost 0 bases to trimming and J lost 0 bases, with 15 bases between them. CDR3 length equals 18 residues. Germline CDR1 is LGHNT and CDR2 is FRNRAP. Written as DNA, the CDR3 is TGTGCTAGTGGTTTGGTACTTAGAGACATATTCTCTGGAAACACCATATATTTT. It encodes CASGLVLRDIFSGNTIYF.

The chain links TRBV30 to TRBJ1-5; 8 nucleotides line up with TRBD1. V was pared by 2 bases and J by 7 bases, with 7 bases of the junction left unmatched. Germline V CDR1 and CDR2: GTSNPN, SVGIG (reference sequence). This CDR3 contains 14 residues. CDR3: CAWSSYRGRQPQHF. The CDR3 DNA reads TGTGCCTGGAGTTCCTACAGGGGGAGGCAGCCCCAGCATTTT.

On this clone itself: This CDR3 is also generated by other DNA sequences in the sample. V is TRBV6-6 and J is TRBJ1-5; 8 positions agree with TRBD1. The ends lost 6 bases at V and 6 bases at J; junction bases unmatched: 7. This CDR3 comprises 14 residues. In germline, CDR1 is MNHNY, CDR2 SVGAGI (reference sequence). The CDR3 region is CASRPGGAGQPQHF. In nucleotides, the CDR3 is TGTGCCAGCAGACCAGGGGGCGCGGGTCAGCCCCAGCATTTT.

The V call is TRBV25-1, the J call TRBJ1-4, with D perhaps matching TRBD1 (6 bases). V was clipped by 6 bases and J by 8 bases, with 10 bases between them. This CDR3 has 12 amino acids. CDR1 and CDR2 from the germline V gene are MGHDK and SYGVNS. As DNA, the CDR3 is TGTGCCAGCAGACAGGGTTCGGAAAAACTGTTTTTT. Its translation is CASRQGSEKLFF.

This rearrangement joins TRBV7-9 to TRBJ2-5, with D maybe TRBD2 (6 bases). The ends were cut back, 4 bases at V and 5 bases at J, with 17 bases in the middle. The germline V gene encodes CDR1 SEHNR and CDR2 FQNEAQ (reference sequence). CDR3 size: 15 residues. In DNA, the CDR3 is TGTGCCAGCAGCTCCGACTACGAGGGGAGGGAGACCCAGTACTTC. This codes for CASSSDYEGRETQYF.

This clone was counted only a few times. The final CDR3 position lacks the conserved phenylalanine or tryptophan, pointing to a likely read error. Because the CDR3's place on the DNA is in doubt, the DNA is left out and the CDR3 is given as listed by TCRdb. The rearrangement uses TRBV6-1 and TRBJ2-2; the table calls TRBD1, which could not be checked here. A total of 12 residues make up the CDR3, ends included. The germline V gene has CDR1 MNHNS and CDR2 SASEGT. The CDR3 loop reads CASSETPLGATY.

This chain joins TRBV4-2 and TRBJ1-5; D call uncertain. The V end was cut by 0 bases, the J end by 4 bases, with 10 bases between. The CDR3 consists of 15 residues. The germline CDR1 and CDR2 sequences are LGHNA and YNFKEQ. Written as DNA, the CDR3 is TGTGCCAGCAGCCAAGATATGGCAGCGAATCAGCCCCAGCATTTT. Encoded protein: CASSQDMAANQPQHF.

This clone was seen only a few times. The gene calls are TRBV5-1 and TRBJ2-3, with D possibly being TRBD2 (5 bases). With 2 bases removed from V and 2 bases from J, the gap between germline ends came to 9 bases. Looked up from germline, CDR1 is SGHRS and CDR2 is YFSETQ. This CDR3 has 14 amino acids. CDR3 nucleotides: TGCGCCAGCAGCTTACTAGGCCCCACAGATACGCAGTATTTT. Encoded protein: CASSLLGPTDTQYF.

This clone appeared once. The chain has TRBV6-1 and TRBJ2-7, with a tentative D call TRBD2 (7 bases). V gave up 2 bases and J gave up 5 bases, with 13 bases separating them. Per the germline V gene, CDR1 is MNHNS and CDR2 is SASEGT. The CDR3 runs to 14 residues. CDR3 sequence reads: CASSELRGGDEQYF. The CDR3 DNA reads TGTGCCAGCAGTGAACTACGAGGGGGGGACGAGCAGTACTTC.

This clone was recorded only once. The chain is built from TRBV5-1 and TRBJ1-2; D gene ambiguous. Germline loops: CDR1 SGHRS, CDR2 YFSETQ. V was pared by 4 bases and J by 6 bases, with 13 bases between. There are 13 residues in the CDR3. In DNA form, the CDR3 reads TGCGCCAGCAGCCCCCCTGAGCCTCATGGCTACACCTTC. This sequence encodes CASSPPEPHGYTF.

The CDR3 DNA reads as TGTGCCAGCACCCCACTAGCGTCTAGTGAGCAGTTCTTC. Translation gives CASTPLASSEQFF. The chain links TRBV5-6 to TRBJ2-1; TRBD2 agrees at 7 bases. Trimming removed 6 bases from V and 9 bases from J; junction bases left unmatched: 9. Germline CDR1 reads SGHDT; CDR2 reads YYEEEE. The CDR3 has 13 residues.

The V and J genes are TRBV7-8 and TRBJ1-4; 8 bases match TRBD1. The CDR3 runs to 16 residues. CDR1 is SGHVS, CDR2 FQNEAQ, per germline. Trimming cost V 3 bases and J 7 bases; bases outside gene matches: 10. CDR3 in DNA: TGTGCCAGCAGCTTGCTTAGACAGGGGTTAGGTGAAAAACTGTTTTTT. Translated, it gives CASSLLRQGLGEKLFF.

The chain links TRBV4-1 to TRBJ2-2, with TRBD1 matching over 7 bases. V lost 4 bases to trimming and J lost 1 base; unmatched junction nucleotides: 12. The CDR3 is 18 residues long. Germline assignment: CDR1 MGHRA and CDR2 YSYEKL. This CDR3 reads CASSPPGDSHRNTGELFF. In nucleotides, the CDR3 is TGCGCCAGCAGCCCCCCTGGGGACAGCCACCGGAACACCGGGGAGCTGTTTTTT.

V gene TRBV5-1 combines with J gene TRBJ1-1; 8 bases fit TRBD1. V shed 0 bases, J shed 3 bases, and the junction held 1 base outside the gene matches. Germline V CDR1 and CDR2: SGHRS, YFSETQ. The CDR3 has 14 amino acids. CDR3 in DNA: TGCGCCAGCAGCTTGGTGACAGGGGACACTGAAGCTTTCTTT. Translated: CASSLVTGDTEAFF. Supplemented by reference TRBV5-1 and TRBJ1-1, the full variable domain reads KAGVTQTPRYLIKTRGQQVTLSCSPISGHRSVSWYQQTPGQGLQFLFEYFSETQRNKGNFPGRFSGRQFSNSRSEMNVSTLELGDSALYLCASSLVTGDTEAFFGQGTRLTVV.

The V and J genes are TRBV6-5 and TRBJ1-6; D gene ambiguous. The CDR3 sequence is 12 residues long. Germline lookup yields CDR1 MNHEY and CDR2 SVGAGI. Trimming pared 4 bases from V and 10 bases from J, leaving 8 bases between. CDR3 DNA: TGTGCCAGCAGTTCCCCATCCTCACCCCTCCACTTT. Its translation is CASSSPSSPLHF.

The chain links TRBV27 to TRBJ2-7; 8 nucleotides match TRBD2. CDR3 length equals 15 residues. Per germline, CDR1 MNHEY and CDR2 SMNVEV (reference sequence). V gave up 5 bases and J gave up 4 bases; unmatched junction bases: 10. In DNA, the CDR3 is TGTGCCAGCAGTCTCTCGGGACTAGACTGGTACGAGCAGTACTTC. Its translation: CASSLSGLDWYEQYF.

V is TRBV6-6 and J is TRBJ2-7; possible D gene TRBD2, 5 bases. Trimming left V 5 bases short and J 7 bases short, with 9 bases between. CDR1 is MNHNY, CDR2 SVGAGI, per germline (reference sequence). This CDR3 spans 11 amino acids. CDR3 DNA: TGTGCCAGCAGTGAAAGGGAGGAGCAGTACTTC. Translating it yields CASSEREEQYF.

The chain uses TRBV30 and TRBJ1-1; possibly TRBD1 for D (6 bases). This CDR3 has 13 residues. Germline V lookup: CDR1 GTSNPN, CDR2 SVGIG (reference sequence). The V end was cut by 4 bases, the J end by 1 base, with 10 bases between. DNA of the CDR3: TGTGCCTGGACGGGACACCCGAACACTGAAGCTTTCTTT. Translated: CAWTGHPNTEAFF. The variable domain in full, completed from reference TRBV30 and TRBJ1-1, reads SQTIHQWPATLVQPVGSPLSLECTVEGTSNPNLYWYRQAAGRGLQLLFYSVGIGQISSEVPQNLSASRPQDRQFILSSKKLLLSDSGFYLCAWTGHPNTEAFFGQGTRLTVV.

The chain combines TRBV5-5 with TRBJ1-2; 10 nucleotides agree with TRBD1. The CDR3 length is 15 residues. The V gene end was trimmed by 0 bases and the J gene end by 7 bases; junction bases not matched to a gene: 6. The germline CDR1 and CDR2 sequences are SGHKS and YYEKEE (reference sequence). CDR3 coding DNA: TGTGCCAGCAGCTTGGAGGGACAGGGGCTGATTGGCTACACCTTC. Its protein product is CASSLEGQGLIGYTF. Drawing the rest from reference TRBV5-5 and TRBJ1-2, the complete variable domain is DAGVTQSPTHLIKTRGQQVTLRCSPISGHKSVSWYQQVLGQGPQFIFQYYEKEERGRGNFPDRFSARQFPNYSSELNVNALLLGDSALYLCASSLEGQGLIGYTFGSGTRLTVV.

The V and J genes are TRBV13 and TRBJ2-7; maybe TRBD2 (5 bases). The CDR3 loop spans 16 amino acids. Trimming cost V 5 bases and J 0 bases, with 17 bases left between them. The germline gives CDR1 PRHDT, CDR2 FYEKMQ (reference sequence). The CDR3 is CASSTGLDMSSYEQYF. Written as DNA, the CDR3 is TGTGCCAGCAGCACCGGACTGGATATGAGCTCCTACGAGCAGTACTTC.

The V call is TRBV19, the J call TRBJ2-3, with 8 bases aligning to TRBD2. V was clipped by 4 bases and J by 6 bases; unmatched bases: 9. This CDR3 spans 15 amino acids. Germline CDR1 reads LNHDA; CDR2 reads SQIVND (reference sequence). The CDR3 DNA sequence: TGTGCCAGTAGTACGTCGGGGGGGCAGGGTGATACGCAGTATTTT. This codes for CASSTSGGQGDTQYF.

This chain connects TRBV3-1 (or the pseudogene TRBV3-2) to TRBJ1-1, with D unclear. The CDR3 is 16 amino acids. Trimming cost V 2 bases and J 3 bases, with 16 bases left between them. The V gene's germline CDR1 is LGHDT and CDR2 YNNKEL (reference sequence). CDR3 residues: CASSQLPANTYTEAFF. CDR3 sequence (DNA): TGTGCCAGCAGCCAATTACCCGCCAACACGTACACTGAAGCTTTCTTT.

The chain is built from TRBV19 and TRBJ1-6, with 9 nucleotides matching TRBD1. V shed 8 bases and J 1 base; nucleotides not matched to a gene: 9. The CDR3 extends over 17 amino acids. CDR1 LNHDA and CDR2 SQIVND come from the germline V gene (reference sequence). The chain's CDR3 is CASAGTGSSSYNSPLHF. The CDR3 DNA sequence: TGTGCCAGTGCCGGGACAGGGAGTAGTTCCTATAATTCACCCCTCCACTTT.

The chain has TRBV11-3 and TRBJ2-7; no firm D call. V was pared by 2 bases and J by 3 bases, with 14 bases between. The germline V gene has CDR1 SGHNT and CDR2 YENEEA. This CDR3 has 15 residues. This CDR3 reads CASSLSHDPNYEQYF. For the CDR3, the DNA is TGTGCCAGCAGCTTATCACACGATCCGAACTACGAGCAGTACTTC.

The chain combines TRBV28 with TRBJ2-2; a possible D gene is TRBD2 (6 bases). The CDR3 is 14 amino acids. V lost 6 bases, J lost 6 bases, and 14 bases lay in between. CDR1 and CDR2 from the germline V gene are MDHEN and SYDVKM. The CDR3 region is CASRPGWRAGELFF. The CDR3 bases are TGTGCCAGCAGGCCAGGGTGGAGGGCCGGGGAGCTGTTTTTT.

The gene calls are TRBV7-8 and TRBJ2-7; the match to TRBD2 covers 11 bases. The CDR3 runs to 16 residues. CDR1 is SGHVS, CDR2 FQNEAQ, per germline. V was clipped by 2 bases and J by 0 bases; unmatched bases: 3. This CDR3 reads CASSLTTSGISYEQYF. In DNA form, the CDR3 reads TGTGCCAGCAGCTTAACGACTAGCGGGATCTCCTACGAGCAGTACTTC.

The chain recombines TRBV5-1 with TRBJ1-3, with 8 nucleotides matching TRBD1. Germline V gives CDR1 SGHRS, CDR2 YFSETQ. V lost 4 bases to trimming and J lost 0 bases; unmatched junction nucleotides: 6. The CDR3 spans 16 residues. DNA for the CDR3: TGCGCCAGCAGCGGACAGGGCTTAAACTCTGGAAACACCATATATTTT. This gives the protein CASSGQGLNSGNTIYF.

The CDR3 reads CASSISGGPSYEQYF. Written as DNA, the CDR3 is TGTGCCAGCAGCATATCAGGGGGTCCCTCCTACGAGCAGTACTTC. This chain links TRBV21-1 with TRBJ2-7; TRBD1, as called in the table, went unchecked against the DNA. TRBV21-1 is labeled a pseudogene. This CDR3 has 15 amino acids.

This sequence joins TRBV7-2 and TRBJ2-2; 9 bases match TRBD1. The germline V gene has CDR1 SGHTA and CDR2 FQGNSA. This CDR3 spans 14 amino acids. With 6 bases clipped from V and 7 bases from J, the junction kept 6 bases outside the gene matches. The CDR3 DNA sequence: TGTGCCAGCAGACCAACAGGGGGCGGCGGGGAGCTGTTTTTT. Residues: CASRPTGGGGELFF.